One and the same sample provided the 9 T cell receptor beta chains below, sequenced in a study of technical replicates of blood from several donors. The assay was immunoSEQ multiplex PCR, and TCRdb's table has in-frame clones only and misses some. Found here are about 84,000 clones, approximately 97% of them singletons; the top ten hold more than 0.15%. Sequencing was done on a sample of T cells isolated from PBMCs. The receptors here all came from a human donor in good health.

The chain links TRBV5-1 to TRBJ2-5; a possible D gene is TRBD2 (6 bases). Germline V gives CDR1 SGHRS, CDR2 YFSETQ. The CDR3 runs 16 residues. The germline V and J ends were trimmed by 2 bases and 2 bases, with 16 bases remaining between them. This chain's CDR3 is CASSFRGWRGQETQYF. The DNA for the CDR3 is TGCGCCAGCAGCTTCCGAGGGTGGAGGGGACAAGAGACCCAGTACTTC.

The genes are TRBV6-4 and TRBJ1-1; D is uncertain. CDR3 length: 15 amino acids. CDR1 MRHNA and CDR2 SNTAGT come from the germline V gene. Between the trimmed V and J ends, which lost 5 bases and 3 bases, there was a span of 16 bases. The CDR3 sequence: CASSQTTRGYTEAFF. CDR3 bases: TGTGCCAGCAGTCAGACAACGCGCGGGTACACTGAAGCTTTCTTT.

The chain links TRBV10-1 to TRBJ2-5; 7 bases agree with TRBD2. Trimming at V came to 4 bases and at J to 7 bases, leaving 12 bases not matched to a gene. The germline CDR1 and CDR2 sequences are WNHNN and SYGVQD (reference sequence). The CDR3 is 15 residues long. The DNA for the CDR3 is TGCGCCAGCAGTGGGCGATTGACTAGCCGGGGGACCCAGTACTTC. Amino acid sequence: CASSGRLTSRGTQYF.

The CDR3 loop is CASSSRAPAYGYTF. Here the CDR3 DNA reads TGTGCCAGCAGCTCCCGCGCACCCGCGTATGGCTACACCTTC. The genes are TRBV7-9 and TRBJ1-2; D gene uncertain. The CDR3 extends over 14 amino acids. Between the trimmed V and J ends, which lost 4 bases and 5 bases, there was a span of 14 bases. Per germline, CDR1 SEHNR and CDR2 FQNEAQ (reference sequence).

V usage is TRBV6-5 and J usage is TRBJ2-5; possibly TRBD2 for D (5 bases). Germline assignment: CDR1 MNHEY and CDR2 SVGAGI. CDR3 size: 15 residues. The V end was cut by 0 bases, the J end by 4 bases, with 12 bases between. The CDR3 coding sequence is TGTGCCAGCAGTTACTCGAGTCTGAGCGGAGAGACCCAGTACTTC. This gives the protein CASSYSSLSGETQYF.

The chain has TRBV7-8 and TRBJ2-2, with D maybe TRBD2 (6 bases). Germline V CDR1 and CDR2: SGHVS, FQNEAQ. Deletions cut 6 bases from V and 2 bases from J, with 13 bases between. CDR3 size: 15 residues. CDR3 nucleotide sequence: TGTGCCAGCAGTGAGACCGGGAGCAACACCGGGGAGCTGTTTTTT. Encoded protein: CASSETGSNTGELFF.

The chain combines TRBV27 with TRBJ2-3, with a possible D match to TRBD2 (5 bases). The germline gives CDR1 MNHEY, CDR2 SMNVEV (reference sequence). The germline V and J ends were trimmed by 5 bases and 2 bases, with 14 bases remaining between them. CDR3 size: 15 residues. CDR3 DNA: TGTGCCAGCAGTCAGACCCCGGGGAACACAGATACGCAGTATTTT. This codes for CASSQTPGNTDTQYF.

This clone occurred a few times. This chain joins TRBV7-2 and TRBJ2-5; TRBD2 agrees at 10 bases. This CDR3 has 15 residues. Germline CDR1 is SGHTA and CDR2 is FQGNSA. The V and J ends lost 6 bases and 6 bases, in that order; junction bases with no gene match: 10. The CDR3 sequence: CASSRSGGAGKTQYF. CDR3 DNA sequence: TGTGCCAGCAGTCGGAGCGGGGGGGCCGGGAAGACCCAGTACTTC.

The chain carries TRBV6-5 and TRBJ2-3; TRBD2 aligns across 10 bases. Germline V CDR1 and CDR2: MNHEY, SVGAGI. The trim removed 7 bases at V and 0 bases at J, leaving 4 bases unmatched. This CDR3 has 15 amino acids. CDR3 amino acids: CASTRTSGSTDTQYF. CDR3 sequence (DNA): TGTGCCAGCACGAGGACTAGCGGAAGCACAGATACGCAGTATTTT.